This TCR beta chain derives from a study of sequential checkpoint blockade in melanoma. The germline gives CDR1 LNHDA, CDR2 SQIVND (reference sequence). V was clipped by 4 bases and J by 0 bases; unmatched bases: 2. This CDR3 has 15 residues. Method: immunoSEQ multiplex PCR; TCRdb's copy keeps in-frame clones and lacks some. The table lists 6,800 or so clones, around 78% of them singletons. This sample's treatment: randomized to nivolumab then ipilimumab (arm A) or the reverse (arm B). The clonotype comes from a human donor with melanoma. The sample here was CD8+ T cells sorted from blood (inferred from file names), taken from a patient given nivolumab and ipilimumab in sequence. The chain recombines TRBV19 with TRBJ1-4, with TRBD1 matching 7 bases. This CDR3 reads CASSTGTATNEKLFF. The CDR3 coding sequence is TGTGCCAGTAGTACCGGGACAGCAACTAATGAAAAACTGTTTTTT.